The 5 T cell receptor beta chains reported below all come from one sample, sequenced in a study of tumor and adjacent non-tumor tissue in lung cancer. The template was RNA from unsorted bulk tissue. The normal lung tissue was taken more than 3 cm from the tumor edge. The library came from three nested PCR rounds adapted from ARM-PCR protocols. TCRdb called the multiplex PCR reads again in MiXCR, with one record for every CDR3 protein. The table has 80,000 to 130,000 distinct CDR3 sequences, 65% seen once; the top ten hold roughly 18%. The material sequenced was distant non-tumor lung tissue. The receptors shown here come from a man younger than 40 with non-small cell lung cancer.

This clonotype occurred a few times. A much larger clone lies one base from this, so it may be a read error. The chain is built from TRBV4-3 and TRBJ1-1, with D possibly matching TRBD1 (5 bases). V was pared by 0 bases and J by 5 bases, with 10 bases between. Looked up from germline, CDR1 is LGHNA and CDR2 is YSLEER. The CDR3 spans 14 residues. The CDR3 region is CASSQDSGWTEAFF. The CDR3 bases are TGCGCCAGCAGCCAAGATTCAGGGTGGACTGAAGCTTTCTTT.

Concerning this clonotype: Its ends do not fully match the called genes, so a read error is possible. The chain employs TRBV11-2 and TRBJ2-1; 7 bases agree with TRBD2. Germline lookup yields CDR1 SGHAT and CDR2 FQNNGV. CDR3 length equals 15 residues. The chain's CDR3 is CTSSLREGPGNEQFF. CDR3 in DNA: TGTACCAGCAGCTTAAGGGAGGGCCCGGGCAATGAGCAGTTCTTC.

The count of this clonotype is one. It may be a read error: a sequence one base away is much more abundant. The rearrangement uses TRBV12-3 or TRBV12-4 and TRBJ1-1; D remains ambiguous. V lost 10 bases, J lost 5 bases, and 14 bases lay in between. The CDR3 contains 12 residues. CDR3 loop: CATTWEATEAFF. In DNA, the CDR3 is TGTGCCACCACCTGGGAGGCTACTGAAGCTTTCTTT.

Concerning this clonotype: This clone may be a read error of a much larger clone one base away. The gene calls are TRBV29-1 and TRBJ1-5; D possibly corresponds to TRBD1 (6 bases). Germline assignment: CDR1 SQVTM and CDR2 ANQGSEA. This CDR3 spans 13 amino acids. DNA of the CDR3: TGCAGCGGTAGTACAGGGTACAATCAGTCCCAGCATTTT. Translated: CSGSTGYNQSQHF. The full variable domain, its missing parts supplied by reference TRBV29-1 and TRBJ1-5, is SAVISQKPSRDICQRGTSLTIQCQVDSQVTMMFWYRQQPGQSLTLIATANQGSEATYESGFVIDKFPISRPNLTFSTLTVSNMSPEDSSIYLCSGSTGYNQSQHFGDGTRLSIL.

The chain has TRBV12-3 or TRBV12-4 and TRBJ2-3, with 8 nucleotides matching TRBD1. The CDR3 is 16 amino acids. The ends lost 6 bases at V and 7 bases at J; junction bases unmatched: 15. This CDR3 reads CASRETGARHANTQYF. CDR3 bases: TGTGCCAGCAGGGAGACAGGGGCCAGGCACGCAAATACGCAGTATTTT.